What follows are 5 T cell receptor beta chains derived from one specimen sequenced in a study of monozygotic twins with inflammatory bowel disease. TCRdb reworked the 5' RACE reads into one entry per CDR3 protein, no DNA. Its clone listing holds about 330,000 distinct CDR3 sequences. Sequencing input: blood. Every receptor here comes from a human donor with ulcerative colitis or Crohn's disease, or a healthy co-twin of an affected twin (not recorded which).

V gene TRBV5-1 combines with J gene TRBJ2-7; TCRdb outputs TRBD2, but without DNA this stays unchecked. CDR1 and CDR2 from the germline V gene are SGHRS and YFSETQ. This CDR3 region has 14 residues. This chain's CDR3 is CASSLAALAFEQYF.

The rearrangement links TRBV12-3 or TRBV12-4 to TRBJ2-1; the TCRdb call, TRBD2, lacks DNA for checking. CDR3 length: 14 residues. This chain's CDR3 is CASSLTSFTNEQFF.

The V and J genes are TRBV5-1 and TRBJ2-7; TCRdb reports TRBD1, a call that lacks DNA to check it against. Germline V gives CDR1 SGHRS, CDR2 YFSETQ. This CDR3 spans 13 amino acids. CDR3 sequence: CASSPGRHYEQYF.

This sequence joins TRBV7-2 and TRBJ1-2; the TCRdb D gene call, TRBD1, has no DNA to confirm it. The CDR3 loop spans 16 amino acids. Per the germline V gene, CDR1 is SGHTA and CDR2 is FQGNSA. CDR3 sequence: CASSLETGTVGNGYTF.

J is TRBJ2-5 and V is TRBV5-5. Germline V CDR1 and CDR2: SGHKS, YYEKEE (reference sequence). The CDR3 sequence is 14 residues long. CDR3 sequence: CASTHWGSQETQYF.